This T cell receptor beta chain appears in the sequencing data of a study of beta chain features in type 1 diabetes. Study as a whole: In age, gender and cell yields, patients were similar to healthy donors. All samples together contributed 100 million to 120 million sorted cells for examination.

The whole isolated RNA underwent reverse transcription, so sequencing captured expressed TCRB transcripts. Mean read depth for naive, central memory and regulatory T cell samples was several million reads. Libraries were prepared by immunoSEQ multiplex PCR; TCRdb keeps only in-frame clonotypes and omits some of them. The table includes about 360,000 clones, around an eighth detected once. Broader study findings: Patients with Type 1 diabetes showed moderately but significantly shorter TCRB CDR3s in all four CD4+ subsets.

Between the trimmed V and J ends, which lost 3 bases and 0 bases, there was a span of 12 bases. Germline V gene data show CDR1 as GTSNPN and CDR2 as SVGIG (reference sequence). The CDR3 sequence is 14 residues long. This clone came up a few times. The antigen remains unidentified. The sample comprised naive CD4+ T cells from blood. This receptor was identified in a woman under 30 with type 1 diabetes. The chain carries TRBV30 and TRBJ2-7; D is possibly TRBD2 (6 bases). CDR3 coding DNA: TGTGCCTGGAGACGGGGGAGTTACTCCTACGAGCAGTACTTC. This encodes CAWRRGSYSYEQYF.